These 16 T cell receptor beta chains were all obtained from the same sample, sequenced in a study of PD-1 blockade in classical Hodgkin lymphoma. Brentuximab vedotin exposure varied, and every patient relapsed after autologous stem cell transplantation. Sequenced by immunoSEQ multiplex PCR; TCRdb stores in-frame clones only, minus some. This sample has some 15,000 clones, with around four fifths found just once. This specimen was peripheral blood mononuclear cells (PBMCs), taken before the second cycle of nivolumab. These receptors were collected from a human donor with classical Hodgkin lymphoma.

This rearrangement joins TRBV5-4 to TRBJ1-4; D not certain. The CDR3 covers 13 residues. Germline CDR1 SGHNT, CDR2 YYREEE (reference sequence). Trimming pared 2 bases from V and 3 bases from J, leaving 5 bases between. Here the CDR3 reads CASSFSPNEKLFF. The CDR3 bases are TGTGCCAGCAGCTTTAGTCCTAATGAAAAACTGTTTTTT.

This clone came up a few times. One end of the junction fails to match germline, which may point to a read error. The chain combines TRBV7-2 with TRBJ1-2; perhaps TRBD1 as D (6 bases). Germline CDR1 reads SGHTA; CDR2 reads FQGNSA. CDR3 length: 11 residues. In nucleotides, the CDR3 is TGTGCCAGCTTAGGACCGAGAGGGGGGAACTTC. Encoded protein: CASLGPRGGNF.

For this clone: At one of its ends the junction is not consistent with the germline gene, which may arise from a read error. This chain connects TRBV27 to TRBJ1-2; 10 positions agree with TRBD1. Germline lookup yields CDR1 MNHEY and CDR2 SMNVEV (reference sequence). The CDR3 spans 17 residues. CDR3 sequence reads: CTSSLLGTGAIDYGYTF. In nucleotides, the CDR3 is TGTACCAGCAGTTTACTGGGGACAGGGGCAATTGACTATGGCTACACCTTC.

The rearrangement joins TRBV10-3 to TRBJ2-3; TRBD2 agrees at 7 bases. This CDR3 region has 13 residues. Losses at the gene ends were 5 bases for V and 2 bases for J; bases not matched to a gene: 1. In germline, CDR1 is ENHRY, CDR2 SYGVKD. The CDR3 DNA is TGTGCCATCAGTCTAGCGGTCACAGATACGCAGTATTTT. Its protein is CAISLAVTDTQYF.

This chain uses TRBV4-2 with TRBJ2-5; D might be TRBD1 (6 bases). V lost 0 bases, J lost 2 bases, and 13 bases lay in between. CDR3 length equals 16 residues. In germline, CDR1 is LGHNA, CDR2 YNFKEQ. The CDR3 DNA reads as TGTGCCAGCAGCCAAGATGCGAGGGGGATACAAGAGACCCAGTACTTC. Protein sequence: CASSQDARGIQETQYF.

The chain combines TRBV7-9 with TRBJ1-4, with D possibly being TRBD1 (6 bases). This CDR3 comprises 16 residues. CDR1 is SEHNR and CDR2 is FQNEAQ in the germline V gene (reference sequence). Trimming took off 2 bases at V and 4 bases at J, with 14 bases between the two ends. CDR3 protein: CASSLRRQVNNEKLFF. CDR3 DNA sequence: TGTGCCAGCAGCTTACGGAGACAGGTCAATAATGAAAAACTGTTTTTT.

This sequence joins TRBV5-1 and TRBJ2-7, with 7 bases matching TRBD1. The CDR3 has 16 amino acids. Trimming at V came to 4 bases and at J to 3 bases, leaving 13 bases not matched to a gene. Per the germline V gene, CDR1 is SGHRS and CDR2 is YFSETQ. The CDR3 loop reads CASSVTGTALSYEQYF. The DNA of the CDR3 is TGCGCCAGCAGCGTCACCGGGACAGCCCTAAGCTACGAGCAGTACTTC.

CDR3 sequence (DNA): TGCGCCAGCAGCGATCTTACTCAGGGGGATGTCACAGATACGCAGTATTTT. Translation: CASSDLTQGDVTDTQYF. The genes are TRBV4-3 and TRBJ2-3; 7 bases fit TRBD1. V was clipped by 5 bases and J by 2 bases; unmatched bases: 13. The CDR3 is 17 residues long. Germline V gene data show CDR1 as LGHNA and CDR2 as YSLEER.

The chain links TRBV29-1 to TRBJ1-5, with TRBD1 as a possible D gene (5 bases). V lost 4 bases, J lost 0 bases, and 7 bases lay in between. The CDR3 spans 13 residues. CDR1 and CDR2 (germline): SQVTM, ANQGSEA. CDR3 protein: CSVAQGSNQPQHF. For the CDR3, the DNA is TGCAGCGTTGCCCAGGGTAGCAATCAGCCCCAGCATTTT.

This chain joins TRBV5-1 and TRBJ1-4; D is undetermined. This CDR3 comprises 15 residues. Trimming removed 0 bases from V and 8 bases from J, with 14 bases in between. The germline gives CDR1 SGHRS, CDR2 YFSETQ. The CDR3 loop is CASSLAGNPEEKLFF. CDR3 nucleotide sequence: TGCGCCAGCAGCTTGGCCGGGAATCCGGAGGAAAAACTGTTTTTT.

J is TRBJ1-1 and V is TRBV4-1; 8 bases line up with TRBD1. Trimming cost V 5 bases and J 5 bases; bases outside gene matches: 4. CDR3 size: 13 residues. In germline, CDR1 is MGHRA, CDR2 YSYEKL. The CDR3 DNA reads TGCGCCAGCAGCGCGACAGGGGCGACTGAAGCTTTCTTT. It codes for CASSATGATEAFF.

Only a few counts were recorded for this clone. This CDR3 is CASSRDPGGGQYF. CDR3 in DNA: TGTGCCAGCAGCCGGGACCCCGGAGGGGGTCAGTACTTC. This sequence joins TRBV7-9 and TRBJ2-4, with D possibly called TRBD1 or TRBD2 (6 bases each). The germline gives CDR1 SEHNR, CDR2 FQNEAQ (reference sequence). V lost 5 bases and J 12 bases, leaving 17 bases between the germline ends. CDR3 length equals 13 residues. The full variable domain, rest sourced from reference TRBV7-9 and TRBJ2-4, is DTGVSQNPRHKITKRGQNVTFRCDPISEHNRLYWYRQTLGQGPEFLTYFQNEAQLEKSRLLSDRFSAERPKGSFSTLEIQRTEQGDSAMYLCASSRDPGGGQYFGAGTRLSVL.

The rearrangement joins TRBV18 to TRBJ1-2, with no clear D. The CDR3 consists of 14 residues. Between the trimmed V and J ends, which lost 2 bases and 3 bases, there was a span of 10 bases. Germline V CDR1 and CDR2: KGHSH, LQKENI. CDR3 in DNA: TGTGCCAGCTCACCAGGAAGGCAGGACTATGGCTACACCTTC. It is translated as CASSPGRQDYGYTF.

The chain uses TRBV18 and TRBJ1-1; D is uncertain. V was clipped by 2 bases and J by 7 bases, with 11 bases between them. CDR3 length: 13 amino acids. Germline CDR1 is KGHSH and CDR2 is LQKENI. The CDR3 sequence is CASSPGSSREAFF. For the CDR3, the DNA is TGTGCCAGCTCACCAGGTTCGTCCCGTGAAGCTTTCTTT.

J is TRBJ1-4 and V is TRBV6-6; TRBD1 is a possible D gene (5 bases). Trimming took 2 bases from V and 3 from J, leaving 13 bases between them. The CDR3 has 16 residues. Germline values: CDR1 MNHNY, CDR2 SVGAGI (reference sequence). The CDR3 spells CASSYPSGGSNEKLFF. The DNA of the CDR3 is TGTGCCAGCAGTTACCCCTCCGGGGGGTCTAATGAAAAACTGTTTTTT.

The chain carries TRBV2 and TRBJ2-2, with 8 bases matching TRBD1. Trimming cost V 6 bases and J 6 bases; bases outside gene matches: 9. The CDR3 is 15 amino acids. Germline lookup yields CDR1 SNHLY and CDR2 FYNNEI. CDR3 region: CASSRQGINPGELFF. Here the CDR3 DNA reads TGTGCCAGCAGCCGACAGGGGATTAACCCCGGGGAGCTGTTTTTT. The whole variable domain, filled in from reference TRBV2 and TRBJ2-2, reads EPEVTQTPSHQVTQMGQEVILRCVPISNHLYFYWYRQILGQKVEFLVSFYNNEISEKSEIFDDQFSVERPDGSNFTLKIRSTKLEDSAMYFCASSRQGINPGELFFGEGSRLTVL.